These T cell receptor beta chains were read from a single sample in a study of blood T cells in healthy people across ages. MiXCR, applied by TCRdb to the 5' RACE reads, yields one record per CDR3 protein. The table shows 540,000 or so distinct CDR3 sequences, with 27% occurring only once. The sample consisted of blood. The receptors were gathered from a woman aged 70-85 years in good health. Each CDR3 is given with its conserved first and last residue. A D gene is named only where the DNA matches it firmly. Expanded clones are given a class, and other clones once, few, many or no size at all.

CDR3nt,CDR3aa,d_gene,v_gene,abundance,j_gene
TGCAGCGTTGTGGACGGGAACTCTGGAAACACCATATATTTT,CSVVDGNSGNTIYF,-,TRBV29-1,-,TRBJ1-3
TGCGCCAGCAGCGGGGACAGCGGTAATGAAAAACTGTTTTTT,CASSGDSGNEKLFF,TRBD1,TRBV5-1,few,TRBJ1-4
TGTGCCAGCAGCTTAGGAGGCCACTCTGGAAACACCATATATTTT,CASSLGGHSGNTIYF,-,TRBV7-2,-,TRBJ1-3
TGTGCCAGCAGCTCCTTACAGGGGGCCGTAGAGACCCAGTACTTC,CASSSLQGAVETQYF,TRBD1,TRBV7-7,many,TRBJ2-5
TGTGCCTGGGAAAAAAGGGGGGGCGCTCACGGCTACACCTTC,CAWEKRGGAHGYTF,-,TRBV30,many,TRBJ1-2
TGTGCCAGCAGCTCCTTTTATAATTCACCCCTCCACTTT,CASSSFYNSPLHF,-,TRBV7-2,few,TRBJ1-6
TGTGCCAGCAGCTTAATGGAGTCCGCCGGCGAGCAGTACTTC,CASSLMESAGEQYF,-,TRBV7-2,few,TRBJ2-7
TGTGCCAGCACCCAGACAGGGGGACTTGCAGAGACCCAGTACTTC,CASTQTGGLAETQYF,TRBD1,TRBV6-5,-,TRBJ2-5
TGTGCCAGCAGTTTACGGGGGATCACAGATACGCAGTATTTT,CASSLRGITDTQYF,-,TRBV12-3/TRBV12-4,-,TRBJ2-3
TGCGCCAGCAGCGTGGGACAGGGTTACTACAATGAGCAGTTCTTC,CASSVGQGYYNEQFF,TRBD1,TRBV5-1,-,TRBJ2-1
TGTGCCAGCAGCTTACTAGCGGGGGGGTGGAATGAGCAGTTCTTC,CASSLLAGGWNEQFF,TRBD2,TRBV7-2,-,TRBJ2-1
TGTGCCACCAGTGAAGCTGGCGAGACCCAGTACTTC,CATSEAGETQYF,-,TRBV24-1,few,TRBJ2-5
TGCAGTGCTTTGGGGGACCTGAACACCGGGGAGCTGTTTTTT,CSALGDLNTGELFF,-,TRBV20-1,few,TRBJ2-2